This TCR beta chain stems from a study of shared clonotypes between healthy human individuals. Assay used: immunoSEQ multiplex PCR; TCRdb lists only in-frame clones, some missing. The sample includes 2 million to 2.5 million clones, 85% to 95% of them seen just once. From germline, CDR1 is SGDLS and CDR2 YYNGEE. The V gene end was trimmed by 4 bases and the J gene end by 0 bases; junction bases not matched to a gene: 3. The CDR3 sequence is 14 residues long. The sequence came from a man aged 18 to 29 in good health. The source material was naive CD4+ T cells sorted from blood. Indicated subset: CD45RA+ positively selected. V is TRBV9 and J is TRBJ2-7; 8 bases map to TRBD2. The CDR3: CASSITSGSYEQYF. CDR3 in DNA: TGTGCCAGCAGCATAACTAGCGGCTCCTACGAGCAGTACTTC.